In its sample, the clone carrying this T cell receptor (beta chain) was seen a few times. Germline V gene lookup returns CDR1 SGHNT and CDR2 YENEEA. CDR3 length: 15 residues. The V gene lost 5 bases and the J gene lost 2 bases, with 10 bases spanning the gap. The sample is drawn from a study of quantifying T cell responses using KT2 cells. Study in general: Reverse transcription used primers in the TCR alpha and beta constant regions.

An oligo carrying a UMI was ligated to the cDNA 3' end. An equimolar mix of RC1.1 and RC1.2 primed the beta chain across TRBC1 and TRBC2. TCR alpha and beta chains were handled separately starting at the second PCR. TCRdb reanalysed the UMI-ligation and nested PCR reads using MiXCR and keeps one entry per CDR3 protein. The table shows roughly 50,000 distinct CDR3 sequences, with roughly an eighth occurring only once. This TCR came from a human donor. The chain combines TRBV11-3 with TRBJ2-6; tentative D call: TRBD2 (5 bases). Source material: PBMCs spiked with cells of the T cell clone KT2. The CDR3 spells CASSGPGTGANVLTF. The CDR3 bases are TGTGCCAGCAGCGGCCCCGGGACTGGGGCCAACGTCCTGACTTTC.